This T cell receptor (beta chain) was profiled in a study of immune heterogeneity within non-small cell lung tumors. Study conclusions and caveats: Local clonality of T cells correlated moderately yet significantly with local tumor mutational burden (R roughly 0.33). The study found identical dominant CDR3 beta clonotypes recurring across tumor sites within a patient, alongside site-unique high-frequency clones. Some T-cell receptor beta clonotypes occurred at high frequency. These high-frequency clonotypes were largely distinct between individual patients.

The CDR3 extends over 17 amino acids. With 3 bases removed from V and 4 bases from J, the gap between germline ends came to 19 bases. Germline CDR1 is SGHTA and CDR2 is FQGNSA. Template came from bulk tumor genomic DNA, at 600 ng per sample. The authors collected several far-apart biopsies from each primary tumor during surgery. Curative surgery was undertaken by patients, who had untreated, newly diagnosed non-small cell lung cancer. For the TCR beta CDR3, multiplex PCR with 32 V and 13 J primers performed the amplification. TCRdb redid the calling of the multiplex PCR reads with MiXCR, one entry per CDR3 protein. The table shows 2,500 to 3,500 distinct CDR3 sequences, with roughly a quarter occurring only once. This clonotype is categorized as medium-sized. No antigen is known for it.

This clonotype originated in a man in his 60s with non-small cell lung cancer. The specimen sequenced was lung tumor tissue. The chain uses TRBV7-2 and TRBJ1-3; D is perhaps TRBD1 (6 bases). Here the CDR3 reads CASSFYTTRTAGNTIYF. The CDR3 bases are TGTGCCAGCAGCTTCTACACTACGAGGACAGCAGGAAACACCATATATTTT.